These T cell receptor beta chains were read from a single sample in a study of T cell responses to AZD1222 COVID-19 vaccine. The data were produced by immunoSEQ multiplex PCR, yet TCRdb's version contains in-frame clones alone and is incomplete. The data hold fewer than 100,000 clones, with 85% to 90% observed a single time. The material was peripheral blood, obtained 28 days after the second AZD1222 dose. The receptors shown here come from an adult who received the AZD1222 COVID-19 vaccine. CDR3s include the opening cysteine and the closing phenylalanine or tryptophan. A D gene is named only where the DNA matches it firmly. Rows give clone size only sometimes, using once, few, many, or a class for an expanded clone.

TRBV7-3,-,-,TRBJ2-3,TGTGCCAGCAGCGTCTCGGGGGGCAGGTCGGATACGCAGTATTTT,CASSVSGGRSDTQYF
TRBV28,-,-,TRBJ2-5,TGTGCCAGCAGTTCCCCCACAGGGCTCGCGGAGACCCAGTACTTC,CASSSPTGLAETQYF
TRBV30,-,TRBD2,TRBJ2-1,TGTGCCTGGAGTTCTCTAGCGGGCAATGAGCAGTTCTTC,CAWSSLAGNEQFF
TRBV4-1,-,-,TRBJ2-1,TGCGCCAGCAGCCAAGATAGCCGGAGCTCCTACAATGAGCAGTTCTTC,CASSQDSRSSYNEQFF
TRBV6-2/TRBV6-3,-,-,TRBJ2-3,TGTGCCAGCAGTTACATCAGGACATCATCTCTGGCAGATACGCAGTATTTT,CASSYIRTSSLADTQYF
TRBV5-6,-,-,TRBJ2-7,TGTGCCAGCAGCCCTGGGACAACTGCCTACGAGCAGTACTTC,CASSPGTTAYEQYF
TRBV24-1,-,-,TRBJ1-2,TGTGCCACCAGTGATTTATGGGTACTCATTTCCGACTATGGCTACACCTTC,CATSDLWVLISDYGYTF
TRBV28,few,-,TRBJ1-1,TGTGCCGGTGGACAGCTTAACACTGAAGCTTTCTTT,CAGGQLNTEAFF
TRBV18,once,-,TRBJ2-7,TGTGCCAGCTCACCAGTCCCGTCGCGAGGATCCGAGCAGTACTTC,CASSPVPSRGSEQYF
TRBV11-3,-,-,TRBJ2-1,TGTGCCAGCAGCTTAGACGGGGCCTTTGGAAATGAGCAGTTCTTC,CASSLDGAFGNEQFF
TRBV28,-,-,TRBJ2-7,TGTGCCAGCAGCCCTTACTACGAGCAGTACTTC,CASSPYYEQYF
TRBV9,-,-,TRBJ2-5,TGTGCCAGCAGCGCCCAGTGGGAGACCCAGTACTTC,CASSAQWETQYF
TRBV9,once,TRBD1,TRBJ1-4,TGTGCCAGCAGCGTAGAGAGACAGGGTGAAAAACTGTTTTTT,CASSVERQGEKLFF
TRBV18,-,TRBD1,TRBJ1-2,TGTGCCAGCTCACCTCAGGGGGTCGGTGGCTACACCTTC,CASSPQGVGGYTF